Ten or more counts support the clone carrying this T cell receptor (beta chain). This CDR3 comprises 16 residues. Germline V CDR1 and CDR2: MNHNS, SASEGT. The ends lost 4 bases at V and 4 bases at J; junction bases unmatched: 12. This entry belongs to a study of Graves' ophthalmopathy and Graves' hyperthyroidism. RNA transcripts provided the template for amplifying TCR beta CDR3 regions. RT-PCR was first run with HTBI primers, then multiplex PCR in a second round. A single record per CDR3 protein comes from TCRdb applying MiXCR to the multiplex PCR reads. The sample has over 150,000 distinct CDR3 sequences, approximately 40% seen once.

The chain joins TRBV6-1 to TRBJ1-2, with 7 bases identical to TRBD1. The sample taken for sequencing was peripheral blood. The TCR originated in a middle-aged woman with Graves' ophthalmopathy. DNA for the CDR3: TGTGCCAGCAGTGGAGACCCGGACAGGATGAGCTATGGCTACACCTTC. Translating it yields CASSGDPDRMSYGYTF.